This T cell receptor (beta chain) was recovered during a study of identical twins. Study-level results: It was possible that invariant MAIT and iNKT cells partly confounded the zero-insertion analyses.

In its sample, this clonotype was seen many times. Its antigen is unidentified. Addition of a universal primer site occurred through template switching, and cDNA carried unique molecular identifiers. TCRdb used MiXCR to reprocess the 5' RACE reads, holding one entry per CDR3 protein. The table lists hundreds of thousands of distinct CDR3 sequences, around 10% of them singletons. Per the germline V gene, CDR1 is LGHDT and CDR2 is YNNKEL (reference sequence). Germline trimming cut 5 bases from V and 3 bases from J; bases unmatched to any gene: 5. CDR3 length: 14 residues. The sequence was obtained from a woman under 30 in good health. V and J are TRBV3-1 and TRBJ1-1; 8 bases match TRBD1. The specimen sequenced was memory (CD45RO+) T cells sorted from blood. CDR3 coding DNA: TGTGCCAGCAGCTTCAACAGGGGGGACACTGAAGCTTTCTTT. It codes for CASSFNRGDTEAFF.